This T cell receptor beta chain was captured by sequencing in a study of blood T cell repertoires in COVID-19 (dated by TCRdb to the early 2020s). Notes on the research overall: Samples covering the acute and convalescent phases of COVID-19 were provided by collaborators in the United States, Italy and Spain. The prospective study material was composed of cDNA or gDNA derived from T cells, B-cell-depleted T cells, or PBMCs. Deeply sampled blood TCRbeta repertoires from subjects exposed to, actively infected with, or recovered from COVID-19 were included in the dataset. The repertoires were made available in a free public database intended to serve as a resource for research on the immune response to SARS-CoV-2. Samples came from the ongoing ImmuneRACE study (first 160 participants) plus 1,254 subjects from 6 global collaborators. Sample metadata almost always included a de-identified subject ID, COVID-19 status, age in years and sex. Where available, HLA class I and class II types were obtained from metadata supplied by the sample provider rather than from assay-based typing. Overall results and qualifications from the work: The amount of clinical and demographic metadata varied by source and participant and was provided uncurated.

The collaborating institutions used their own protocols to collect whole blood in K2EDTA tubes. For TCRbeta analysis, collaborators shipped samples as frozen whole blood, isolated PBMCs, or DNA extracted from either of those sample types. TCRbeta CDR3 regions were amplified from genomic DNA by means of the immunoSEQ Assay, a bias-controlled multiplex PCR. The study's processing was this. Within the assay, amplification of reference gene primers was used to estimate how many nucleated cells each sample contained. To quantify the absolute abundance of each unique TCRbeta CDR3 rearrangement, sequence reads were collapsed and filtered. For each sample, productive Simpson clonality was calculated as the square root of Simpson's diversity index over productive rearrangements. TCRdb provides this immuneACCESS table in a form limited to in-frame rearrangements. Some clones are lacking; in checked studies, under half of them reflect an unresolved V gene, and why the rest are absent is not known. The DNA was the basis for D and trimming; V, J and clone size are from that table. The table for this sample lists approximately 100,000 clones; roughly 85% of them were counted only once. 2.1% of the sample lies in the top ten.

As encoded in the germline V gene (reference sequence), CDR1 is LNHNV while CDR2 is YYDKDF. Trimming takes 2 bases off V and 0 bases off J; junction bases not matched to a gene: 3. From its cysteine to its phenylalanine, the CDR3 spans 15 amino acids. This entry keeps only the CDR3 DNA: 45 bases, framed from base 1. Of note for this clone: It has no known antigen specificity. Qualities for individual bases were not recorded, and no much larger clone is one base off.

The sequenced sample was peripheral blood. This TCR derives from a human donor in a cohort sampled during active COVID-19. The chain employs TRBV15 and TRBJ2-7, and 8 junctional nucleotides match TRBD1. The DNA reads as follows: TGTGCCACCAGCAGAACCGGGACAGGCTCCTACGAGCAGTACTTC. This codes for CATSRTGTGSYEQYF. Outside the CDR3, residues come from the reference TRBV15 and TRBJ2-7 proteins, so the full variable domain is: DAMVIQNPRYQVTQFGKPVTLSCSQTLNHNVMYWYQQKSSQAPKLLFHYYDKDFNNEADTPDNFQSRRPNTSFCFLDIRSPGLGDTAMYLCATSRTGTGSYEQYFGPGTRLTVT.